This entry is about one TCR beta chain. Generated by immunoSEQ multiplex PCR, the TCRdb table keeps only in-frame clones and is missing some. The repertoire includes approximately 10,000 clones, 82% of them detected once, and 21% sits in the top ten. This sample was included in a study of blood T cell repertoires in COVID-19. This CDR3 has 14 residues. The V segment lost 5 bases and the J segment 3 bases; nucleotides outside the gene matches: 5. CDR1 and CDR2 (germline): LNHDA, SQIVND (reference sequence). The rearrangement links TRBV19 to TRBJ1-2, with 8 bases lining up with TRBD1. Sequenced sample: peripheral blood. This TCR derives from a human donor in a cohort sampled during active COVID-19. CDR3: CASSHRTGYYGYTF. The CDR3 coding sequence is TGTGCCAGTAGTCACCGGACAGGGTACTATGGCTACACCTTC. Using reference TRBV19 and TRBJ1-2 for the parts outside the CDR3, the full variable domain is DGGITQSPKYLFRKEGQNVTLSCEQNLNHDAMYWYRQDPGQGLRLIYYSQIVNDFQKGDIAEGYSVSREKKESFPLTVTSAQKNPTAFYLCASSHRTGYYGYTFGSGTRLTVV.